These T cell receptor beta chains were read from a single sample in a study of Tregs in tolerant kidney transplant recipients. Using immunoSEQ multiplex PCR, the repertoire was profiled, and TCRdb retains in-frame clones only, with some absent. The table lists just under 65,000 clones, roughly 98% of them singletons. The input for sequencing was Tregs from blood, taken before the transplant. The receptors were gathered from a human donor who received a combined kidney and bone marrow transplant. Both conserved end residues are part of each CDR3. The order of the fields is clone size, V gene, J gene, D gene, CDR3 length, CDR3 DNA, CDR3 protein. D genes are given only for firm matches. Rows may omit the clone size; those that give it use once, few, many or a size class.

.	TRBV2	TRBJ1-2	.	16	TGTGCCAGCCGAACTGATGACAGAGGCTTCTTGTATGGCTACACCTTC	CASRTDDRGFLYGYTF
.	TRBV19	TRBJ2-7	TRBD2	12	TGTGCCAGTACCTCGACTAGCACCGAGCAGTACTTC	CASTSTSTEQYF
.	TRBV30	TRBJ1-2	TRBD1	15	TGTGCCTGGAGTGCAGGGACAGTTACCTACTATGGCTACACCTTC	CAWSAGTVTYYGYTF
.	TRBV7-2	TRBJ2-3	.	14	TGTGCCAGCAGCTTATCCGGGGGTACAGATACGCAGTATTTT	CASSLSGGTDTQYF
.	TRBV19	TRBJ2-3	TRBD2	14	TGTGCCAGTAGGTCCGGGACTAGCGCGGATACGCAGTATTTT	CASRSGTSADTQYF
.	TRBV2	TRBJ2-5	.	11	TGTGCCAGCAAGGGGGAAGAGACCCAGTACTTC	CASKGEETQYF
.	TRBV10-3	TRBJ1-2	TRBD1	14	TGTGCCACCGCCCCGGGACAGAAGGACTATGGCTACACCTTC	CATAPGQKDYGYTF
.	TRBV9	TRBJ2-1	.	17	TGTGCCAGCAGCGTAGGAGGAGCGGGCATCACGGGGAATGAGCAGTTCTTC	CASSVGGAGITGNEQFF
.	TRBV28	TRBJ1-3	.	16	TGTGCCAGCAGTGCCCCCCGCGGCAGCTCTGGAAACACCATATATTTT	CASSAPRGSSGNTIYF
.	TRBV6-6	TRBJ2-7	.	16	TGTGCCAGCAGTTACGCACCGGCAGGGAACTACTACGAGCAGTACTTC	CASSYAPAGNYYEQYF
.	TRBV20-1	TRBJ2-1	.	10	TGCAGTGCTAGTATTTATGAGCAGTTCTTC	CSASIYEQFF
.	TRBV6-5	TRBJ1-3	.	11	TGTGCCAGCAGTTACGGCGGGGTTTTATATTTT	CASSYGGVLYF
.	TRBV4-3	TRBJ2-7	TRBD2	16	TGCGCCAGCAGCCAAGTATACACTAGCGGGGGAGTTGAGCAGTACTTC	CASSQVYTSGGVEQYF
.	TRBV7-2	TRBJ1-2	.	14	TGTGCCAGCAGTTCCCGAGCGGCGATCTATGGCTACACCTTC	CASSSRAAIYGYTF
.	TRBV7-3	TRBJ2-7	TRBD2	13	TGTGCCAGCAGCCCGGGACTAGCTGGTGAGCAGTACTTC	CASSPGLAGEQYF
.	TRBV7-7	TRBJ2-5	TRBD1	14	TGTGCCAGCAGCCCGGGACAGACAGAAGAGACCCAGTACTTC	CASSPGQTEETQYF
once	TRBV2	TRBJ2-5	TRBD2	12	TGTGCCACCCAGCGGGAGGGGGAGACCCAGTACTTC	CATQREGETQYF
.	TRBV10-3	TRBJ2-7	.	15	TGTGCCATCAGTGGTAGGACTCCGGGAAGAAACGAGCAGTACTTC	CAISGRTPGRNEQYF
.	TRBV5-1	TRBJ2-3	.	14	TGCGCCAGCAGCTTGGGCAACCAGGCAGATACGCAGTATTTT	CASSLGNQADTQYF
.	TRBV7-6	TRBJ2-1	TRBD2	15	TGTGCCAGCAGCGTAAGCGGGAGCTCCTACAATGAGCAGTTCTTC	CASSVSGSSYNEQFF
.	TRBV27	TRBJ2-2	TRBD2	15	TGTGCCAGCAGTCACCGGGGGGCGAACACCGGGGAGCTGTTTTTT	CASSHRGANTGELFF
.	TRBV9	TRBJ2-1	TRBD2	15	TGTGCCAGCAGCGTAGCCGCGGGGGGGCGGAGTGAGCAGTTCTTC	CASSVAAGGRSEQFF
.	TRBV27	TRBJ1-2	.	14	TGTGCCAGCAGGCGAACAGGGTTTAACTATGGCTACACCTTC	CASRRTGFNYGYTF
.	TRBV10-1	TRBJ2-1	.	14	TGCGCCAGCGGGCCTCGGACTAACTACAATGAGCAGTTCTTC	CASGPRTNYNEQFF
.	TRBV7-2	TRBJ2-7	TRBD1	19	TGTGCCAGCAGCTCCCGATCGGGACAGGGGGCCCTTAGCTCCTACGAGCAGTACTTC	CASSSRSGQGALSSYEQYF
.	TRBV6-5	TRBJ2-1	TRBD2	15	TGTGCCAGCAGACCTTGGAGCGGGGTCTACAATGAGCAGTTCTTC	CASRPWSGVYNEQFF
.	TRBV12-5	TRBJ2-7	TRBD2	18	TGTGCTAGTGGTTTGGTACGGGGGGCTAGCGGGAGTTACCACGAGCAGTACTTC	CASGLVRGASGSYHEQYF
.	TRBV4-3	TRBJ2-6	.	15	TGCGCCAGCAGCCGCGGGGTCTCTGGGGCCAACGTCCTGACTTTC	CASSRGVSGANVLTF
.	TRBV9	TRBJ2-1	TRBD2	15	TGTGCCAGCAGTGGGGCTAGCGGGGGGGGCAATGAGCAGTTCTTC	CASSGASGGGNEQFF
.	TRBV4-2	TRBJ1-3	TRBD1	16	TGTGCCAGCAGCCAGCTAGGGGGCGATGCTGGAAACACCATATATTTT	CASSQLGGDAGNTIYF
.	TRBV11-2	TRBJ1-5	.	15	TGTGCCAGCAGCTTAGGTTTGGCGGGGACCCAGCCCCAGCATTTT	CASSLGLAGTQPQHF
.	TRBV7-9	TRBJ2-2	TRBD2	19	TGTGCCAGCAGCTTAGAAGGGTGGCTAGCGGGAGGGCCGTACGGGGAGCTGTTTTTT	CASSLEGWLAGGPYGELFF
.	TRBV7-6	TRBJ2-5	TRBD1	14	TGTGCCAGCAGCCCGAGGACAGGGCAAGAGACCCAGTACTTC	CASSPRTGQETQYF
.	TRBV30	TRBJ1-1	.	13	TGTGCCTGGAAGGCCAGGGGATACACTGAAGCTTTCTTT	CAWKARGYTEAFF
.	TRBV28	TRBJ2-7	TRBD2	13	TGTGCCGGCGCTAGCGGCCCCTCCTACGAGCAGTACTTC	CAGASGPSYEQYF
.	TRBV6-5	TRBJ1-2	TRBD1	14	TGTGCCAGCAGTGGATCCGGGACAGGTTATGGCTACACCTTC	CASSGSGTGYGYTF
.	TRBV5-1	TRBJ2-3	TRBD2	15	TGCGCCAGCAGCTCTAGCGGGGGGCCGGGAGATACGCAGTATTTT	CASSSSGGPGDTQYF
.	TRBV7-2	TRBJ2-7	TRBD1	13	TGTGCCAGCAGCTCGGGACAGGGGCACGAGCAGTACTTC	CASSSGQGHEQYF
.	TRBV10-3	TRBJ2-7	TRBD2	15	TGTGCCATCACCACGGGTCTAGCGGGAGCCTACGAGCAGTACTTC	CAITTGLAGAYEQYF
once	TRBV7-9	TRBJ2-1	TRBD2	18	TGTGCCAGCAGCTTCGGGGTGGGGCTAGCGGGGTCTTACAATGAGCAGTTCTTC	CASSFGVGLAGSYNEQFF
.	TRBV7-6	TRBJ1-2	TRBD1	14	TGTGCCAGCAGCTTAGGGACAGGGATTTATGGCTACACCTTC	CASSLGTGIYGYTF
.	TRBV4-3	TRBJ1-1	.	14	TGCGCCAGCAGCCAAGTGGGTGTTCGAGGTGAAGCTTTCTTT	CASSQVGVRGEAFF
.	TRBV11-1	TRBJ1-1	.	14	TGTGCCAGCAGCTTACGGGGGGGAAAAGGTGAAGCTTTCTTT	CASSLRGGKGEAFF
.	TRBV7-8	TRBJ1-6	.	15	TGTGCCAGCAGCTTAGGCGGGGGTTCGGGCTCACCCCTCCACTTT	CASSLGGGSGSPLHF
.	TRBV27	TRBJ2-1	.	14	TGTGCCAGCAGAGGGCTAAGGGGGGGTAATGAGCAGTTCTTC	CASRGLRGGNEQFF
.	TRBV29-1	TRBJ2-2	.	14	TGCAGCGTTCGCGGGGGCTGGAACACCGGGGAGCTGTTTTTT	CSVRGGWNTGELFF
.	TRBV4-1	TRBJ2-6	TRBD1	18	TGCGCCAGCAGCCAAGATCCCGTCGGACAGGGAAGGGCCAACGTCCTGACTTTC	CASSQDPVGQGRANVLTF
.	TRBV5-1	TRBJ2-3	TRBD2	18	TGCGCCAGCAGCGTAACTAGCGGGGGGGCCTCCCGCACAGATACGCAGTATTTT	CASSVTSGGASRTDTQYF
.	TRBV5-1	TRBJ1-2	.	16	TGCGCCAGCAGCTATCGGACTACTCCAAGTGTCGATGGCTACACCTTC	CASSYRTTPSVDGYTF
.	TRBV7-2	TRBJ1-2	TRBD1	15	TGTGCCAGCAGCTCTCAGGGGACAGGGAACTATGGCTACACCTTC	CASSSQGTGNYGYTF
.	TRBV27	TRBJ2-7	TRBD1	15	TGTGCCAGCAGTTCAAGACAGGGCCTCTCCTACGAGCAGTACTTC	CASSSRQGLSYEQYF
.	TRBV7-2	TRBJ1-3	TRBD1	15	TGTGCCAGCAGCTTAGGTCAGGGGGGTCGAAACACCATATATTTT	CASSLGQGGRNTIYF
.	TRBV21-1	TRBJ1-5	.	20	TGTGCCAGCAGCCCTCGGGACAGGGGACGGGATGGGTATAGCAATCAGCCCCAGCATTTT	CASSPRDRGRDGYSNQPQHF
.	TRBV30	TRBJ2-3	.	12	TGTGCCTGGAGCCTCCCCGCGGATACGCAGTATTTT	CAWSLPADTQYF
.	TRBV25-1	TRBJ1-2	.	13	TGTGCCAGCCAAAAGACAGGCCACTATGGCTACACCTTC	CASQKTGHYGYTF
.	TRBV19	TRBJ2-1	.	18	TGTGCCAGTTTTCCCTCGGGACAAGCATTCCTCGACTACAATGAGCAGTTCTTC	CASFPSGQAFLDYNEQFF
.	TRBV29-1	TRBJ1-4	.	13	TGCAGCGTTGCGCAGGCCGGTTACGAAAAACTGTTTTTT	CSVAQAGYEKLFF
.	TRBV5-4	TRBJ2-5	TRBD1	17	TGTGCCAGCAGCCCTGGGAAGACAGGGGGCTTCGGAGAGACCCAGTACTTC	CASSPGKTGGFGETQYF
.	TRBV13	TRBJ1-2	.	14	TGTGCCAGCAGCCTCGAGACAGGCGTCTATGGCTACACCTTC	CASSLETGVYGYTF
.	TRBV10-3	TRBJ2-2	TRBD2	19	TGTGCCATCAGTGGGGGACAGAAGTATAGCGGGGGGGCCGGCGGGGAGCTGTTTTTT	CAISGGQKYSGGAGGELFF